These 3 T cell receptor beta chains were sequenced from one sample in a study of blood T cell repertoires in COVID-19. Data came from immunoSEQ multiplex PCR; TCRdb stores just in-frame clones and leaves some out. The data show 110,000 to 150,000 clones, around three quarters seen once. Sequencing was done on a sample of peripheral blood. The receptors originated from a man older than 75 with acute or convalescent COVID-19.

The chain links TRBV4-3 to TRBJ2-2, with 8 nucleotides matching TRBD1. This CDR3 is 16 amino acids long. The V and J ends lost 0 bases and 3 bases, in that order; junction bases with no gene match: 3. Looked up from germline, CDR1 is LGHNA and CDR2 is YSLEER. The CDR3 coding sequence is TGCGCCAGCAGCCAAGAATCCAGGGGGCACACCGGGGAGCTGTTTTTT. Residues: CASSQESRGHTGELFF.

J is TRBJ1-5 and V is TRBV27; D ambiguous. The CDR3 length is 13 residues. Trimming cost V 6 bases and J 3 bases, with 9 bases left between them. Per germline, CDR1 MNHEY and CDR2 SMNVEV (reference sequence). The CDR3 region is CASRGSYNQPQHF. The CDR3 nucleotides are TGTGCCAGCAGGGGTAGCTACAATCAGCCCCAGCATTTT.

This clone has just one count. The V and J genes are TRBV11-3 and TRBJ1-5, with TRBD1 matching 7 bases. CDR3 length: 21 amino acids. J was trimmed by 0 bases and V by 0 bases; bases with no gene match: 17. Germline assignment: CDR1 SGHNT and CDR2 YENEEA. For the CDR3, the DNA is TGTGCCAGCAGCTTAGACATCGGGACAGACTATCGCGGGTTTAGCAATCAGCCCCAGCATTTT. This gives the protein CASSLDIGTDYRGFSNQPQHF.